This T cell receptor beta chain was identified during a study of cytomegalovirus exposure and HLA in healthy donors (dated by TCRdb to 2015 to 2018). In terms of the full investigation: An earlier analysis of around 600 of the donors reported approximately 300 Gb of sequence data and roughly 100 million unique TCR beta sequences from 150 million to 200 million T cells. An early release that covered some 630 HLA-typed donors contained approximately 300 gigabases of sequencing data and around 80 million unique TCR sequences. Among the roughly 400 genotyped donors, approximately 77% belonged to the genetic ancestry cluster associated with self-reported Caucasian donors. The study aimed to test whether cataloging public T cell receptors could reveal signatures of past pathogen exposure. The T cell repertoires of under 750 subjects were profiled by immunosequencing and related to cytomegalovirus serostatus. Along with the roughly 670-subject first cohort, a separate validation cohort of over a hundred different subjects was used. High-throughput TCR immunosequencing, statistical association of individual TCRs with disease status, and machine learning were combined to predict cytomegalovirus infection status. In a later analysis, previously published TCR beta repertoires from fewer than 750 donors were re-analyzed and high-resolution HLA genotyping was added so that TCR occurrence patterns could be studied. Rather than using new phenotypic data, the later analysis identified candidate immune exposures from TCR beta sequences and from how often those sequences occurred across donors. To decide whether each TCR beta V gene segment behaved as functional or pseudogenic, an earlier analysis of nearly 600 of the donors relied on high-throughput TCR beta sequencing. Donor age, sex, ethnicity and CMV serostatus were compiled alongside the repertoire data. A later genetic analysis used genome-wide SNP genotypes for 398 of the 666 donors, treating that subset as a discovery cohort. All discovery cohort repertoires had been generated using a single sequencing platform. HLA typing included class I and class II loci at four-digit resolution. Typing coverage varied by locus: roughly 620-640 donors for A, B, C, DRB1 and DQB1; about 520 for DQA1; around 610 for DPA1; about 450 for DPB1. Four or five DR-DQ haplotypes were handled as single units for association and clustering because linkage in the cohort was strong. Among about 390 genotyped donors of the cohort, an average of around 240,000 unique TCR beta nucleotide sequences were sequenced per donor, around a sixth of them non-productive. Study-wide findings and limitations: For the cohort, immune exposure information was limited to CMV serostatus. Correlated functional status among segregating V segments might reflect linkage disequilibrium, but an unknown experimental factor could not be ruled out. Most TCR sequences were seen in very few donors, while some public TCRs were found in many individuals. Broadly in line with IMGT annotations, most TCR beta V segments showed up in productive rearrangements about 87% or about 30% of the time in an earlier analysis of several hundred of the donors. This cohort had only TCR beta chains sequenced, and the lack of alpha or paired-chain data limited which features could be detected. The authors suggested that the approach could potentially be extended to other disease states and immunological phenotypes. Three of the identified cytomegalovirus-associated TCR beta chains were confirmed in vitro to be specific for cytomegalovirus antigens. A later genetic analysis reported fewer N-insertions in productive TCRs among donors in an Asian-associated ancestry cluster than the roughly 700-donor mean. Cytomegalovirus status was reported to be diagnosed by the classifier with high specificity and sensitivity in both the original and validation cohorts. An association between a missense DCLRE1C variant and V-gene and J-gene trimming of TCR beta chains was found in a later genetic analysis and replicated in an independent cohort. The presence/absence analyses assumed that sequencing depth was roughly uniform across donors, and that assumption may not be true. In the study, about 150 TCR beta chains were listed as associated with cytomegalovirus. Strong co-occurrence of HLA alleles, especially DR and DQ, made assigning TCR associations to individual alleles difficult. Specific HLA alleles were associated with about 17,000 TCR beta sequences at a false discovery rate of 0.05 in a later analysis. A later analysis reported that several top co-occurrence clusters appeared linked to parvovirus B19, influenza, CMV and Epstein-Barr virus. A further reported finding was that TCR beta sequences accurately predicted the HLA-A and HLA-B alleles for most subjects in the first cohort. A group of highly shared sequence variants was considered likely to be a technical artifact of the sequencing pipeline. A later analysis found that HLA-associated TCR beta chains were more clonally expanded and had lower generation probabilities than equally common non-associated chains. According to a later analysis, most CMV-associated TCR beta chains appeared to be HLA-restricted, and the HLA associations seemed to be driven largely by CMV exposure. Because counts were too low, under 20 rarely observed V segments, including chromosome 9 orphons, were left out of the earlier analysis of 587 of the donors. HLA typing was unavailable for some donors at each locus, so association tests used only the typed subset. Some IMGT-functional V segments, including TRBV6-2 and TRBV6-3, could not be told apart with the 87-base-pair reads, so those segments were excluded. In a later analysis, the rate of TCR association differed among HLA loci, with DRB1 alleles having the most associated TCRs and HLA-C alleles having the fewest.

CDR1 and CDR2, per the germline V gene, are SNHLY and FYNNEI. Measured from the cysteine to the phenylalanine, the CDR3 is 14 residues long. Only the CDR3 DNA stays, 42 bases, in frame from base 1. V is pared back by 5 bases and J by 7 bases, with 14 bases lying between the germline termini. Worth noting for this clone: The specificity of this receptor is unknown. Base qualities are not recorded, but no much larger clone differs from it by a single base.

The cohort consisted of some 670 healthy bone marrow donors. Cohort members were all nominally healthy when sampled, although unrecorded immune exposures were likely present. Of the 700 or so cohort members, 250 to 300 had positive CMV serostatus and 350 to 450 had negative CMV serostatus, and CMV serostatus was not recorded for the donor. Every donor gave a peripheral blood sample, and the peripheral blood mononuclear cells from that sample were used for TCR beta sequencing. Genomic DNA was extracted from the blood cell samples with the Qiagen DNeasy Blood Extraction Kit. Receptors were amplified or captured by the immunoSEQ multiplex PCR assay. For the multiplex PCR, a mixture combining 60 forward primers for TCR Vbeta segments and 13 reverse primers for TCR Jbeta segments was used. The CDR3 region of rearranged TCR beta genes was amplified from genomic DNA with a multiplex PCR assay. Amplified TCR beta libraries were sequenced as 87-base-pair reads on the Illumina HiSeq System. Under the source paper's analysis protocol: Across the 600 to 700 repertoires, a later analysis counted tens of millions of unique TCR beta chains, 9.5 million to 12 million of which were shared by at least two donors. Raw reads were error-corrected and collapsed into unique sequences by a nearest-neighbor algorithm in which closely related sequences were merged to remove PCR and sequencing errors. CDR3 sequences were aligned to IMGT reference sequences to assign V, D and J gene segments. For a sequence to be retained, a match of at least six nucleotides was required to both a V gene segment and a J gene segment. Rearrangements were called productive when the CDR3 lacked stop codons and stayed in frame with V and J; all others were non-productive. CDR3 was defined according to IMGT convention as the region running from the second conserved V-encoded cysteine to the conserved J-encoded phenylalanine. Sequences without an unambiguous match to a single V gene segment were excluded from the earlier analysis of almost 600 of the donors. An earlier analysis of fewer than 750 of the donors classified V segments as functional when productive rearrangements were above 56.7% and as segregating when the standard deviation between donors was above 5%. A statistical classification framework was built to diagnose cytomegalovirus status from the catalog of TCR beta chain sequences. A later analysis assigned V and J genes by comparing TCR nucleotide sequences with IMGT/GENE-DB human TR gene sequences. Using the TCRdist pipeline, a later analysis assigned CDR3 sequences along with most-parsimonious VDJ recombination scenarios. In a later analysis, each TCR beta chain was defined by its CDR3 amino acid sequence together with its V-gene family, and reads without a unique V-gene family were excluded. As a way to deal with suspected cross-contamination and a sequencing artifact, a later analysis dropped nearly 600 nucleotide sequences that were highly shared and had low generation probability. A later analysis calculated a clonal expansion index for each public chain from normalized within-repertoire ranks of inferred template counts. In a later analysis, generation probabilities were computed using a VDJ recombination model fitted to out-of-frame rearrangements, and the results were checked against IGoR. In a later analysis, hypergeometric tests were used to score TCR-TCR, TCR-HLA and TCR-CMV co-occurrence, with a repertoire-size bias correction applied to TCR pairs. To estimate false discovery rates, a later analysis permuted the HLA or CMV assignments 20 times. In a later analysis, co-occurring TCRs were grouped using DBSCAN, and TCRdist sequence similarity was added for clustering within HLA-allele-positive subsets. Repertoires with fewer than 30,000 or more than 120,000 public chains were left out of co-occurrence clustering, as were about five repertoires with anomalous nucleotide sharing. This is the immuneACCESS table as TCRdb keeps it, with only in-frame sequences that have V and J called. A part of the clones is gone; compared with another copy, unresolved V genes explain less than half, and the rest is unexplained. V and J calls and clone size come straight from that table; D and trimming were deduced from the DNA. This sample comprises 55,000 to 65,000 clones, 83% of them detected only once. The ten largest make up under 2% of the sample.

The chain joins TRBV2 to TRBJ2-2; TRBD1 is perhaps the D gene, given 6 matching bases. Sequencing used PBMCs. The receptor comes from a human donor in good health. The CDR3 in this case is CASSMTGEGGELFF. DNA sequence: TGTGCCAGCAGTATGACAGGAGAAGGCGGGGAGCTGTTTTTT.